This T cell receptor (beta chain) was identified during a study of blood T cell repertoires in COVID-19. On the study more broadly: Samples came from the United States, Italy and Spain, spanning acute and convalescent COVID-19. Sources were T cells, B-cell-depleted T cells, or PBMCs; the material itself was cDNA or gDNA.

There are 15 residues in the CDR3. Under the authors' procedure: Cell counts per sample came from amplifying reference gene primers. Clones were sequenced by immunoSEQ multiplex PCR, and TCRdb holds only the in-frame ones, with some missing. From that table come the V and J calls and clone size; the DNA was used to work out D and trimming. The data show 70,000 to 75,000 clones, 90% seen once. This receptor was obtained from a woman younger than 35 with acute or convalescent COVID-19. The rearrangement links TRBV21-1 to TRBJ2-7; TRBD1, the table's D call, lacks a check against the DNA. TRBV21-1 is designated a pseudogene. The specimen sequenced was peripheral blood. The CDR3 is CASSPTGQGAYEQYF. In DNA form, the CDR3 reads TGTGCCAGCAGTCCAACGGGACAGGGGGCCTACGAGCAGTACTTC.